This record concerns one TCR beta chain sequence. The antigen remains undetermined. Other DNA sequences of this sample code for an identical CDR3. This sample is part of a study of neoadjuvant nivolumab and ipilimumab in lung cancer. Libraries were prepared by immunoSEQ multiplex PCR; TCRdb keeps only in-frame clonotypes and omits some of them. The data show tens of thousands of clones, with more than 70% seen just once and about 21% held by the top ten. Regarding the study as a whole: Compared with tumor-adjacent uninvolved lung, resected tumors showed greater richness and clonality. Only a single major-pathologic-response sample was available for clonality analysis.

The V and J ends lost 3 bases and 6 bases, in that order; junction bases with no gene match: 1. The germline V gene encodes CDR1 SGHKS and CDR2 YYEKEE (reference sequence). The CDR3 is 12 amino acids. The sequence was collected from an adult with non-small cell lung cancer. V and J are TRBV5-5 and TRBJ1-2; 8 positions agree with TRBD1. The source material was peripheral blood, sampled before neoadjuvant nivolumab, alone or with ipilimumab. The CDR3 is CASSSQGDGYTF. CDR3 nucleotides: TGTGCCAGCAGCTCACAGGGGGATGGCTACACCTTC.